Listed below are T cell receptor beta chains from one sample, sequenced in a study of shared clonotypes between healthy human individuals. Measured with immunoSEQ multiplex PCR; TCRdb has only the in-frame clones, and not every one. The sample has millions of clones; 90% to 95% are singletons. The specimen sequenced was naive CD4+ T cells sorted from blood. All receptors derive from a man between 18 and 29 years old in good health. The CDR3 runs from the conserved cysteine through the conserved F or W. A D gene is named only where the DNA matches it firmly.

V gene: TRBV5-1
J gene: TRBJ2-4
D gene: TRBD1
CDR3 DNA: TGCGCCAGCCTTGGACAGGGCCAAAACATTCAGTACTTC
CDR3 protein: CASLGQGQNIQYF

V gene: TRBV4-3
J gene: TRBJ2-7
D gene: .
CDR3 DNA: TGCGCCAGCAGCCAAGATCAGACAGCTCCCTACGAGCAGTACTTC
CDR3 protein: CASSQDQTAPYEQYF

V gene: TRBV10-3
J gene: TRBJ1-1
D gene: TRBD1
CDR3 DNA: TGTGCCATCAGTGAGCCATGGACAGGGGATTACATGAACACTGAAGCTTTCTTT
CDR3 protein: CAISEPWTGDYMNTEAFF

V gene: TRBV4-3
J gene: TRBJ1-3
D gene: .
CDR3 DNA: TGCGCCAGCAGCCAAGAACAATCCTCTGGAAACACCATATATTTT
CDR3 protein: CASSQEQSSGNTIYF

V gene: TRBV15
J gene: TRBJ2-7
D gene: .
CDR3 DNA: TGTGCCACCAGCAGAGATGTTCAGTCTCCTCCGGACGAGCAGTACTTC
CDR3 protein: CATSRDVQSPPDEQYF

V gene: TRBV2
J gene: TRBJ1-1
D gene: .
CDR3 DNA: TGTGCCAGCAGGACGGGGGGCCCTAACACTGAAGCTTTCTTT
CDR3 protein: CASRTGGPNTEAFF

V gene: TRBV11-1
J gene: TRBJ1-2
D gene: .
CDR3 DNA: TGTGCCAGCAGCTTAGAATCTAACTATGGCTACACCTTC
CDR3 protein: CASSLESNYGYTF

V gene: TRBV18
J gene: TRBJ2-3
D gene: .
CDR3 DNA: TGTGCCAGCTCACCAATGCGGTGGGGGGATACGCAGTATTTT
CDR3 protein: CASSPMRWGDTQYF

V gene: TRBV19
J gene: TRBJ2-3
D gene: .
CDR3 DNA: TGTGCCAGTAGTATAACGTGGGTTGTGGCAGGCACAGATACGCAGTATTTT
CDR3 protein: CASSITWVVAGTDTQYF

V gene: TRBV5-1
J gene: TRBJ2-5
D gene: TRBD1
CDR3 DNA: TGCGCCAGCAGCTTCGACAGGGGGCCCGAAGAGACCCAGTACTTC
CDR3 protein: CASSFDRGPEETQYF